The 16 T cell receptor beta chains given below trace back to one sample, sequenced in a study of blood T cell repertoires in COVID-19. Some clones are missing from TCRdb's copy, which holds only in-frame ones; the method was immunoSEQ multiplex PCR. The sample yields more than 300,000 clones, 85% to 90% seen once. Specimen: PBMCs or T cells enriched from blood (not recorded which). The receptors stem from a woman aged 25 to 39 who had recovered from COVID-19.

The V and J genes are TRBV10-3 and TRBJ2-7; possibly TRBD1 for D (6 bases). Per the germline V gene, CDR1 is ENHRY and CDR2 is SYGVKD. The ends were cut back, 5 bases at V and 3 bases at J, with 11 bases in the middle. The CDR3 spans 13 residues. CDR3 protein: CAISSGDGYEQYF. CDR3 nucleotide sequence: TGTGCCATCAGTTCAGGGGATGGCTACGAGCAGTACTTC.

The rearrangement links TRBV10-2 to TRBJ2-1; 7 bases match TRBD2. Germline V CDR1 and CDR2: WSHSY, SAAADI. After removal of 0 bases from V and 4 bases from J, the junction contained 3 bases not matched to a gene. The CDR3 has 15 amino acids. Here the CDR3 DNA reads TGCGCCAGCAGTGAGTCGGGAGCGGGATACAATGAGCAGTTCTTC. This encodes CASSESGAGYNEQFF.

CDR3: CASSLGTTGWSNTGELFF. CDR3 DNA sequence: TGCGCCAGCAGCTTGGGGACCACAGGGTGGTCGAACACCGGGGAGCTGTTTTTT. V is TRBV5-1 and J is TRBJ2-2; a possible D gene is TRBD1 (6 bases). Germline CDR1 and CDR2: SGHRS and YFSETQ. This CDR3 is 18 amino acids long. V dropped 0 bases and J dropped 0 bases, with 15 bases sitting between them. The full variable domain, with the rest looked up from reference TRBV5-1 and TRBJ2-2, is KAGVTQTPRYLIKTRGQQVTLSCSPISGHRSVSWYQQTPGQGLQFLFEYFSETQRNKGNFPGRFSGRQFSNSRSEMNVSTLELGDSALYLCASSLGTTGWSNTGELFFGEGSRLTVL.

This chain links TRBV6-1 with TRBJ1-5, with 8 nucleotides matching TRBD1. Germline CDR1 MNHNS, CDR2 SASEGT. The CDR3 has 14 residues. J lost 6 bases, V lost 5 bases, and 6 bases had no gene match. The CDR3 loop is CASSQQGVGQPQHF. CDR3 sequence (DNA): TGTGCCAGCAGTCAACAGGGGGTAGGTCAGCCCCAGCATTTT.

The CDR3 region is CASSEARHRQYF. The CDR3 DNA follows: TGTGCCAGCAGTGAAGCGCGGCACCGGCAGTATTTT. V gene TRBV2 combines with J gene TRBJ2-3, with D unresolved. Trimming stripped 0 bases from V and 11 bases from J, with 9 bases between. This CDR3 region has 12 residues. Germline V gene sequence: CDR1 SNHLY, CDR2 FYNNEI. The entire variable domain, with the rest obtained from reference TRBV2 and TRBJ2-3, is as follows: EPEVTQTPSHQVTQMGQEVILRCVPISNHLYFYWYRQILGQKVEFLVSFYNNEISEKSEIFDDQFSVERPDGSNFTLKIRSTKLEDSAMYFCASSEARHRQYFGPGTRLTVL.

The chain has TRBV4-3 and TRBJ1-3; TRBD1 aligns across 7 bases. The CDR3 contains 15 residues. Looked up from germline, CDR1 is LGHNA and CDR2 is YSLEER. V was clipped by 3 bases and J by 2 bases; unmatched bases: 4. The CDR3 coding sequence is TGCGCCAGCAGCCAGAGGGGGCTCACTGGAAACACCATATATTTT. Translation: CASSQRGLTGNTIYF.

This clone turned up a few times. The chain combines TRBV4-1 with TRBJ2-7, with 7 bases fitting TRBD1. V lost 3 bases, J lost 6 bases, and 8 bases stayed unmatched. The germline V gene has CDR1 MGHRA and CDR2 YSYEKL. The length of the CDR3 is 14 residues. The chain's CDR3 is CASSQDRQGREQYF. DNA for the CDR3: TGCGCCAGCAGCCAGGACAGACAGGGCCGCGAGCAGTACTTC.

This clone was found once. CDR3 sequence (DNA): TGTGCCAGTAGTCCGCGGGGGGCTCGGGAGCAGTACTTC. Its protein is CASSPRGAREQYF. The J gene is TRBJ2-7, the V gene TRBV19, with TRBD2 matching 8 bases. Germline CDR1 reads LNHDA; CDR2 reads SQIVND (reference sequence). J was trimmed by 7 bases and V by 5 bases; bases with no gene match: 7. The CDR3 spans 13 residues.

The CDR3 DNA follows: TGTGCCAGCAGTTACTCCTCAGGGTTCGAGCAGTACTTC. Its protein product is CASSYSSGFEQYF. V and J are TRBV6-2 or TRBV6-3 and TRBJ2-7; possibly TRBD1 for D (5 bases). This CDR3 has 13 residues. Germline V gives CDR1 MNHEY, CDR2 SVGEGT. V lost 0 bases and J lost 6, with 9 bases in between.

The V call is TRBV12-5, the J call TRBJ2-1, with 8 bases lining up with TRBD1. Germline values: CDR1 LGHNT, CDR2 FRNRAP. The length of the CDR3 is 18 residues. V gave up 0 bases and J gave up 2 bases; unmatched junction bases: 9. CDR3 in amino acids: CASGLVLGQEKPYNEQFF. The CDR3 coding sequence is TGTGCTAGTGGTTTGGTATTGGGACAGGAAAAACCCTACAATGAGCAGTTCTTC. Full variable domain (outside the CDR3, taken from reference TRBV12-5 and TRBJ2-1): DARVTQTPRHKVTEMGQEVTMRCQPILGHNTVFWYRQTMMQGLELLAYFRNRAPLDDSGMPKDRFSAEMPDATLATLKIQPSEPRDSAVYFCASGLVLGQEKPYNEQFFGPGTRLTVL.

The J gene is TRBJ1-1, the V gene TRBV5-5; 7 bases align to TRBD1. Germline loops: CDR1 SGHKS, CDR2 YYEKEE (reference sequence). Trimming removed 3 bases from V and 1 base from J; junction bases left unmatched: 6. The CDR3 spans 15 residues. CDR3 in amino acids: CASSSARQGNTEAFF. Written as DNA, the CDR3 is TGTGCCAGCAGCTCCGCCCGACAGGGGAACACTGAAGCTTTCTTT. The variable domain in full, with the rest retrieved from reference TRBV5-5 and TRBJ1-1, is DAGVTQSPTHLIKTRGQQVTLRCSPISGHKSVSWYQQVLGQGPQFIFQYYEKEERGRGNFPDRFSARQFPNYSSELNVNALLLGDSALYLCASSSARQGNTEAFFGQGTRLTVV.

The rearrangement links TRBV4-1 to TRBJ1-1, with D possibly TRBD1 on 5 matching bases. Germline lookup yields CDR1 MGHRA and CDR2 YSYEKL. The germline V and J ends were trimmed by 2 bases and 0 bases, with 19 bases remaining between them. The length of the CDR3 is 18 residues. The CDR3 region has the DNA TGCGCCAGCAGCCAATGGGGGGGAAGGGACTTCATGAACACTGAAGCTTTCTTT. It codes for CASSQWGGRDFMNTEAFF.

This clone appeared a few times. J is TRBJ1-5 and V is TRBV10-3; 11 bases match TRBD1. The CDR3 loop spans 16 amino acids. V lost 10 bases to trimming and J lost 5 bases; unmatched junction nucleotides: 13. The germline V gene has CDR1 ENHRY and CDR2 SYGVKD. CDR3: CATGTGGLSRDQPQHF. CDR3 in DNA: TGTGCCACCGGGACAGGGGGTTTATCGCGCGATCAGCCCCAGCATTTT.

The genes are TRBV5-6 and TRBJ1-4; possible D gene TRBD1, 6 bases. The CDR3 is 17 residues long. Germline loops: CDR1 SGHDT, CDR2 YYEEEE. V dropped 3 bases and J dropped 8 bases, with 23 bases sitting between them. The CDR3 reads CASSSQGQGFLVEKLFF. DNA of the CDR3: TGTGCCAGCAGCTCCCAAGGGCAGGGGTTCTTGGTCGAAAAACTGTTTTTT.

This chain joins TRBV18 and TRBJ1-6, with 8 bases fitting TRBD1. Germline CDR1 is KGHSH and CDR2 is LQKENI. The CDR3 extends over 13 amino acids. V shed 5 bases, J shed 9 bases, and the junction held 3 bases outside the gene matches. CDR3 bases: TGTGCCAGCTCAGCAGGGGGCCCTTCACCCCTCCACTTT. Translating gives CASSAGGPSPLHF.

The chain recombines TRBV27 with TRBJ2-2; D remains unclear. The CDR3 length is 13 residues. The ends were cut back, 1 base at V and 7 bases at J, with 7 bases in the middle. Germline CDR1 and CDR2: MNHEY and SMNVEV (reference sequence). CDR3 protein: CASSLFTHGELFF. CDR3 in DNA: TGTGCCAGCAGTTTATTCACTCACGGGGAGCTGTTTTTT.